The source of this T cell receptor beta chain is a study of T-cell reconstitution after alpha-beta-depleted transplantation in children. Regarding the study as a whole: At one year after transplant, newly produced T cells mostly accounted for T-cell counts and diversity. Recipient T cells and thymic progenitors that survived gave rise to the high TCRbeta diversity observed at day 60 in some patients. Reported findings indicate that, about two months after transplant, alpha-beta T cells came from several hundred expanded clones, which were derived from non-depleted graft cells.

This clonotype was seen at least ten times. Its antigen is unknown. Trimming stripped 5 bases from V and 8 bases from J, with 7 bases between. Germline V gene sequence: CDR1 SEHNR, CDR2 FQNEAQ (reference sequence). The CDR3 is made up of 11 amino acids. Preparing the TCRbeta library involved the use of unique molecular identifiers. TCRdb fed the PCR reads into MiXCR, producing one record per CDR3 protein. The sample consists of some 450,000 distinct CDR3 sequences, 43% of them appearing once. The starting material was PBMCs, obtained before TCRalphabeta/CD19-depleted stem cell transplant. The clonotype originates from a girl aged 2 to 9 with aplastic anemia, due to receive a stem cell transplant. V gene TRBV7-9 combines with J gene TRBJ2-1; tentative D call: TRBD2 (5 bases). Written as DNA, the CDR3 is TGTGCCAGCAGCCGTAGCGATGAGCAGTTCTTC. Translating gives CASSRSDEQFF.